This T cell receptor beta chain was profiled in a study of human T cells and chemical hapten exposure. Study information: Skin on the upper inner arm, around 2 cm by around 2 cm in size, was sensitized with 2% DPC. Variability of per-sample TCR yields stemmed mainly from small differences in pooled library volume.

Time point indicated: patch test 1, 2 weeks after DPC sensitization. Regarding treatment: therapeutic diphenylcyclopropenone sensitization with weekly scalp DPC. The germline gives CDR1 MNHEY, CDR2 SMNVEV (reference sequence). This CDR3 comprises 16 residues. J was trimmed by 4 bases and V by 5 bases; bases with no gene match: 5. Library construction involved attaching unique molecular identifiers to individual cDNA molecules, which allowed quantitative, reproducible TCR counting. TCRdb reanalysed the RACE reads using MiXCR and keeps one entry per CDR3 protein. In the table there are 79,000 or so distinct CDR3 sequences, about a tenth of which are singletons. This clonotype has more than one count but fewer than ten.

This sequence was found in a woman between 45 and 60 years old with alopecia areata. Some clones in this sample may be carry-over from other donors' samples. V and J are TRBV27 and TRBJ2-5; 15 nucleotides match TRBD2. Material: whole blood, obtained in connection with sensitization to the hapten diphenylcyclopropenone (DPC). The CDR3 loop reads CASSPQGLAGGETQYF. The CDR3 nucleotides read TGTGCCAGCAGTCCCCAGGGACTAGCGGGAGGAGAGACCCAGTACTTC.